The rows below give T cell receptor beta chains drawn from one sample of a study of PD-L1 blockade in urothelial cancer. Method: immunoSEQ multiplex PCR; TCRdb's copy keeps in-frame clones and lacks some. Of about 83,000 clones listed, roughly 87% are singletons. Specimen: PBMCs, collected around atezolizumab (anti-PD-L1) treatment. The receptors stem from a woman aged 65 to 85 with urothelial cancer. CDR3s include the opening cysteine and the closing phenylalanine or tryptophan. A D gene is named only where the DNA matches it firmly. Rows give clone size only sometimes, using once, few, many, or a class for an expanded clone.

clone_size	v_call	j_call	d_call	cdr3_nt	cdr3_aa
.	TRBV25-1	TRBJ2-7	.	TGTGCCAGCAGTGAATTGGACAGTAGCTCCTACGAGCAGTACTTC	CASSELDSSSYEQYF
.	TRBV2	TRBJ1-1	.	TGTGCCAGCAGTGCTCAGACAAGTGTGGCTGAAGCTTTCTTT	CASSAQTSVAEAFF
.	TRBV18	TRBJ1-2	.	TGTGCCAGCTCACCAGACAGCAACTATGGCTACACCTTC	CASSPDSNYGYTF
.	TRBV19	TRBJ2-1	TRBD1	TGTGCCAGTAGTACAATCCGGGACAGGGGGCGCGAGCAGTTCTTC	CASSTIRDRGREQFF
.	TRBV28	TRBJ2-1	TRBD2	TGTGCCAGCATCTTAGCGGGAAAATACAATGAGCAGTTCTTC	CASILAGKYNEQFF
.	TRBV9	TRBJ2-5	TRBD2	TGTGCCAGCAGCGTAGGCTTGGCGGGGGGGGTTAAAGAGACCCAGTACTTC	CASSVGLAGGVKETQYF
.	TRBV5-6	TRBJ2-7	TRBD1	TGTGCCAGCAGCCGTAACAGGGGGCGGCACGAGCAGTACTTC	CASSRNRGRHEQYF
few	TRBV10-3	TRBJ1-4	.	TGTGCCATCAGTGAGAGGCCCAGGCAAAAACTGTTTTTT	CAISERPRQKLFF
.	TRBV5-1	TRBJ1-1	.	TGCGCCAGCAGCTCCACAGGGTCCCTGGGCACTGAAGCTTTCTTT	CASSSTGSLGTEAFF
.	TRBV4-3	TRBJ2-1	TRBD2	TGCGCCAGCAGCCAATCAATAGGGACTAGCGGGGGGAATGAGCAGTTCTTC	CASSQSIGTSGGNEQFF
.	TRBV15	TRBJ2-1	TRBD2	TGTGCCACCAGCAGCCGACTAGCTTTTAGCTCCTACAATGAGCAGTTCTTC	CATSSRLAFSSYNEQFF
.	TRBV15	TRBJ1-6	.	TGTGCCACCAGCTTAACTCGGGATTCACCCCTCCACTTT	CATSLTRDSPLHF
.	TRBV6-1	TRBJ2-3	TRBD1	TGTGCCAGCAGTGTTGAGGGGGCTGATACGCAGTATTTT	CASSVEGADTQYF
.	TRBV6-5	TRBJ1-2	.	TGTGCCAGCAGTTACGACAACAGGGCCCGCTATGGCTACACCTTC	CASSYDNRARYGYTF
.	TRBV27	TRBJ2-1	TRBD2	TGTGCCAGCAGTCGGACTAGCGGGACCTACAATGAGCAGTTCTTC	CASSRTSGTYNEQFF
.	TRBV6-6	TRBJ2-7	TRBD1	TGTGCCAGCAGTTACGCCAGGGGGCAAGGTGACGAGCAGTACTTC	CASSYARGQGDEQYF